This T cell receptor beta chain was found in a study of blood T cells in healthy people across ages. In regard to this clonotype: Its target is not known.

Study observations and caveats: Measured against age, TCR beta diversity per million T cells decreased in a roughly linear manner. Estimated diversity that came from one million T cells was considered an underestimate.

It was with a sample-barcoded 5' primer and a J-beta primer mix that a second PCR of roughly 7 to 12 cycles was run. Each cDNA molecule was tagged by a template-switch adaptor that had 12 random nucleotides. Researchers report that each sample yielded at least 2.5 million CDR3-containing paired-end reads. TCRdb independently ran MiXCR on the 5' RACE reads; one entry per CDR3 protein. The table records hundreds of thousands of distinct CDR3 sequences, approximately 52% of them present only once. CDR3 length: 15 residues. Trimming took 6 bases from V and 1 from J, leaving 10 bases between them. CDR1 is MNHEY, CDR2 SMNVEV, per germline (reference sequence).

V usage is TRBV27 and J usage is TRBJ2-6; no clear D. Sequencing used blood. This TCR was recovered from a woman aged 80 or over in good health. CDR3 residues: CASSSGPSGANVLTF. DNA of the CDR3: TGTGCCAGCAGCTCTGGCCCTTCTGGGGCCAACGTCCTGACTTTC.